This entry concerns a single T cell receptor (beta chain). What it binds is unknown. This entry comes from a study of OX40 agonist ivuxolimab in advanced cancers. Background on the study: Among those treated, three patients had partial responses, one with hepatocellular carcinoma and two with cutaneous melanoma. Study-level results: With doses of 0.1 to 3.0 mg/kg, CD4+ and CD8+ blood T cells had undergone clonal expansion by week 6.

CDR3 length: 15 amino acids. CDR1 MDHEN and CDR2 SYDVKM come from the germline V gene. The table came from immunoSEQ multiplex PCR; TCRdb's copy has only in-frame clones and leaves some out. Seen here are some 70,000 clones, 84% observed once, and the top ten hold more than 2%. The sequencing here drew on CD4+ or CD8+ T cells sorted from blood, taken in a trial of the OX40 agonist ivuxolimab. This chain connects TRBV28 to TRBJ2-5, with 10 bases fitting TRBD1. The end of the DNA is better explained by TRBJ2-7, so the J call may be wrong. This receptor was obtained from an adult with an advanced solid tumor such as melanoma, head and neck, liver or kidney cancer. CDR3 residues: CASSTQTGGIYEQYF. The DNA for the CDR3 is TGTGCCAGCAGTACTCAGACAGGGGGCATCTACGAGCAGTACTTC.